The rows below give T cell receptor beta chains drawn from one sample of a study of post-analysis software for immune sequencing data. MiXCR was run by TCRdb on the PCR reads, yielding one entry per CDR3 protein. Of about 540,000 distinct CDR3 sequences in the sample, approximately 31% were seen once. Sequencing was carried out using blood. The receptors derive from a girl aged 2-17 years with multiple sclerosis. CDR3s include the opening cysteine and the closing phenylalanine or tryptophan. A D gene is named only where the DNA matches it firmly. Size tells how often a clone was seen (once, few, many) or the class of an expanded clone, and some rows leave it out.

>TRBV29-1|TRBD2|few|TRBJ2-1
CSVGPAGGPLSYNEQFF
TGCAGCGTTGGTCCAGCGGGGGGGCCGCTTTCCTACAATGAGCAGTTCTTC
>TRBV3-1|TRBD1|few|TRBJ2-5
CASSRYETGGGETQYF
TGTGCCAGCAGCCGTTACGAGACAGGGGGGGGAGAGACCCAGTACTTC
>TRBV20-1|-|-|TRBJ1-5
CSATGGYSNQPQHF
TGCAGTGCTACCGGGGGGTATAGCAATCAGCCCCAGCATTTT
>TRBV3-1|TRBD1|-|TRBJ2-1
CASSRGTGGRDEQFF
TGTGCCAGCAGCCGTGGGACAGGTGGTCGAGATGAGCAGTTCTTC
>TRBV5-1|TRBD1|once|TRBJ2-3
CASSGGDRTDATGTQYF
TGCGCCAGCAGCGGTGGGGACAGGACGGACGCCACAGGTACGCAGTATTTT
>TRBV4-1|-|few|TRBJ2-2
CASSQDVVLRGELFF
TGCGCCAGCAGCCAAGATGTGGTTCTGCGGGGGGAGCTGTTTTTT
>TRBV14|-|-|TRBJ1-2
CASSQRQNYGYTF
TGTGCCAGCAGCCAACGACAGAACTATGGCTACACCTTC
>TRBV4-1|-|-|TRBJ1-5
CASSHLPKNQPQHF
TGCGCCAGCAGCCACCTTCCGAAGAATCAGCCCCAGCATTTT
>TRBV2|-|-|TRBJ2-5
CASSGTATSLETQYF
TGTGCCAGCAGTGGAACAGCGACTAGTTTAGAGACCCAGTACTTC
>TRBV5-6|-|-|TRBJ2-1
CASSARDLPYNEQFF
TGTGCCAGCAGCGCCCGGGACTTACCCTACAATGAGCAGTTCTTC
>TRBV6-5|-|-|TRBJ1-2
CASSAGAVGNYGYTF
TGTGCCAGCAGCGCCGGGGCAGTCGGGAACTATGGCTACACCTTC
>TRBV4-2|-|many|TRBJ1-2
CASSQDNSLANYGYTF
TGTGCCAGCAGCCAAGATAACAGCCTGGCTAACTATGGCTACACCTTC
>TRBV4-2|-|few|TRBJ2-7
CASSQEGTASYEQYF
TGTGCCAGCAGCCAAGAGGGAACCGCATCCTACGAGCAGTACTTC
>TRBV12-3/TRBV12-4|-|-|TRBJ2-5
CATKLQGMIQETQYF
TGTGCCACCAAGCTTCAGGGGATGATCCAAGAGACCCAGTACTTC
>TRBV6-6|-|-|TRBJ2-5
CASSRQASVGETQYF
TGTGCCAGCAGTCGACAGGCCTCGGTGGGAGAGACCCAGTACTTC
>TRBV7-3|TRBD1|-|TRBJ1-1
CASSLYGDRAYEAFF
TGCGCCAGCAGCTTATATGGGGACAGGGCTTATGAAGCTTTCTTT
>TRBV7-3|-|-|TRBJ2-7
CASRDQNTVPYEQYF
TGTGCCAGCAGAGATCAAAACACCGTTCCCTACGAGCAGTACTTC
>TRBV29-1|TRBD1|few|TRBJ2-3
CSGRQGGFTDTQYF
TGCAGCGGGCGACAGGGGGGATTTACAGATACGCAGTATTTT
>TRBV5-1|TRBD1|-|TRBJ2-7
CASSLGDRDINEQYF
TGCGCCAGCAGCCTTGGGGACAGGGATATCAACGAGCAGTACTTC
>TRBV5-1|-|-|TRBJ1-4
CASSQGLRDEKLFF
TGCGCCAGCAGCCAGGGGCTTCGGGATGAAAAACTGTTTTTT
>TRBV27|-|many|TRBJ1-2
CASSHTKGGYTF
TGTGCCAGCAGTCACACGAAGGGCGGCTACACCTTC
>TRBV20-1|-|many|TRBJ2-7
CSARDFGISSYEQYF
TGCAGTGCTAGAGATTTCGGGATAAGCTCCTACGAGCAGTACTTC
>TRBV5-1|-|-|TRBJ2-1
CASSLDSVALDEQFF
TGCGCCAGCAGCTTGGATTCAGTGGCCTTAGATGAGCAGTTCTTC
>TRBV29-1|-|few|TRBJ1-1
CSVRRKQGTEAFF
TGCAGCGTTCGGAGGAAACAAGGGACTGAAGCTTTCTTT
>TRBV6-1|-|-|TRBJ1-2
CASSDPLGVNYGYTF
TGTGCCAGCAGTGATCCTTTAGGAGTTAACTATGGCTACACCTTC
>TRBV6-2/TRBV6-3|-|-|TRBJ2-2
CASTTDWAGELFF
TGTGCCAGCACCACAGACTGGGCCGGGGAGCTGTTTTTT